The entry below gives a single TCR beta chain sequence along with its context. Its specificity is not known. This entry is derived from a study of T cell responses to AZD1222 COVID-19 vaccine. Profiled with immunoSEQ multiplex PCR; TCRdb holds only in-frame clones, not every one. The table records roughly 180,000 clones, about 90% of them present only once. The CDR3 is 15 amino acids. From germline, CDR1 is KGHSH and CDR2 LQKENI. Trimming stripped 3 bases from V and 5 bases from J, with 13 bases between. General observations from the study: Baseline testing showed seropositivity in only five to seven AZD1222 recipients.

This receptor was obtained from an adult in good health. Sequencing used peripheral blood, obtained on day 0 of AZD1222 vaccination. The chain recombines TRBV18 with TRBJ1-4; possibly TRBD1 for D (5 bases). CDR3 protein: CASSPGGERNEKLFF. The CDR3 DNA reads TGTGCCAGCTCACCGGGGGGGGAACGGAATGAAAAACTGTTTTTT.